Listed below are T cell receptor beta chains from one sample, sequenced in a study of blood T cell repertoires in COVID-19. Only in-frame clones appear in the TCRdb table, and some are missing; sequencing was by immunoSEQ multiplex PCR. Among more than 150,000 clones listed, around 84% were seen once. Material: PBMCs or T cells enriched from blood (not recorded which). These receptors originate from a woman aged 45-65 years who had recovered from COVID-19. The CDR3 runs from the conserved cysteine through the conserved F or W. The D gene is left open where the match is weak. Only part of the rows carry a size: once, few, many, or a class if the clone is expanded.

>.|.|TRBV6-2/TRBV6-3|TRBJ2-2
CASRPDYDSGELFF
TGTGCCAGCAGACCTGACTATGATTCCGGGGAGCTGTTTTTT
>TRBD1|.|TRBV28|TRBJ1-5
CASSSGQAYLQVQHF
TGTGCCAGCAGTTCGGGACAGGCATACCTGCAGGTCCAGCATTTT
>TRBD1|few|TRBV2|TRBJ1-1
CASNLDRAIIEAFF
TGTGCCAGCAATCTCGACAGGGCCATTATTGAAGCTTTCTTT
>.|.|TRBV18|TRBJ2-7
CAGSQTGPYEQYF
TGTGCCGGCTCACAAACAGGGCCCTACGAGCAGTACTTC
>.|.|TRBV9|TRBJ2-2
CASSPPGINSNTGELFF
TGTGCCAGCAGCCCCCCGGGGATCAACTCGAACACCGGGGAGCTGTTTTTT
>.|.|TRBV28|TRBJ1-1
CASSLGADKDFF
TGTGCCAGCAGTTTAGGGGCGGATAAGGATTTCTTT
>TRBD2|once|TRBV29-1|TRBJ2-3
CSSTSGLAGGPTDTQYF
TGCAGCTCGACAAGCGGACTAGCGGGAGGGCCAACAGATACGCAGTATTTT
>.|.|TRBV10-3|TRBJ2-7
CAISSGGDYEQYF
TGTGCCATCAGCTCCGGGGGAGACTACGAGCAGTACTTC
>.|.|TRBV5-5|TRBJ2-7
CASSSLTYEQYF
TGTGCCAGCAGCTCCCTAACCTACGAGCAGTACTTC
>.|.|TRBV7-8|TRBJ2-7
CASSLVSPRLGDRRYEQYF
TGTGCCAGCAGCTTAGTTTCCCCCAGGCTCGGCGACAGGCGCTACGAGCAGTACTTC
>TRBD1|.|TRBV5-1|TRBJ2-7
CASSSGQGAYEQYF
TGCGCCAGCAGCTCCGGACAGGGAGCCTACGAGCAGTACTTC
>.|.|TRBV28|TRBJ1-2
CASSLNQYGYTF
TGTGCCAGCAGTTTGAACCAGTATGGCTACACCTTC
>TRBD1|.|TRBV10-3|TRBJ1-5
CAISLQGAGQPQHF
TGTGCCATCAGTTTACAGGGGGCAGGGCAGCCCCAGCATTTT
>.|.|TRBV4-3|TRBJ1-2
CASSQDGGALMGGYTF
TGCGCCAGCAGCCAAGATGGGGGGGCGTTGATGGGCGGCTACACCTTC
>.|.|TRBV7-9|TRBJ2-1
CASSLAVEQFF
TGTGCCAGCAGCTTGGCAGTTGAGCAGTTCTTC
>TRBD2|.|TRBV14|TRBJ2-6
CASSQDGRVGANVLTF
TGTGCCAGCAGCCAAGACGGGAGGGTTGGGGCCAACGTCCTGACTTTC
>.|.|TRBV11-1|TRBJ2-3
CASSLGRGSTDTQYF
TGTGCCAGCAGCTTAGGCAGGGGTAGCACAGATACGCAGTATTTT
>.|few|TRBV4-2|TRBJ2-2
CASSQDGGSGGELFF
TGTGCCAGCAGCCAAGATGGGGGCTCCGGCGGGGAGCTGTTTTTT
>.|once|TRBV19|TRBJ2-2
CASSFGGNTGELFF
TGTGCCAGTTCCTTCGGGGGGAACACCGGGGAGCTGTTTTTT
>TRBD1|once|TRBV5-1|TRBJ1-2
CASSLGRGLVDGYTF
TGCGCCAGCAGCTTGGGAAGGGGGCTGGTCGATGGCTACACCTTC
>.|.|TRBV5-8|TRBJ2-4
CASSFVLAKNIQYF
TGTGCCAGCAGCTTCGTATTAGCCAAAAACATTCAGTACTTC
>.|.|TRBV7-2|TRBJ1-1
CASSLATVNTEAFF
TGTGCCAGCAGCTTAGCTACAGTGAACACTGAAGCTTTCTTT
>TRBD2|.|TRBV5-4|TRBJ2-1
CASSLTSGRSHEQFF
TGTGCCAGCAGCTTGACTAGCGGGAGGTCCCATGAGCAGTTCTTC
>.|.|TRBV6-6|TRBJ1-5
CASSRIGTPNLYSNQPQHF
TGTGCCAGCAGCCGAATCGGGACACCGAACCTCTATAGCAATCAGCCCCAGCATTTT
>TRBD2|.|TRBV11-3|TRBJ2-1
CASSSRGGDYNEQFF
TGTGCCAGCAGCTCACGGGGGGGCGACTACAATGAGCAGTTCTTC
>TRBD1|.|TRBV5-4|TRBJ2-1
CASSLKTGSSYNEQFF
TGTGCCAGCAGCTTAAAGACAGGGAGCTCCTACAATGAGCAGTTCTTC
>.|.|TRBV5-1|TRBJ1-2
CASSSSGNYGYTF
TGCGCCAGCAGCTCCTCAGGGAACTATGGCTACACCTTC
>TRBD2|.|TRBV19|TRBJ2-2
CASSLGRLAGGLVTGELFF
TGTGCCAGTAGTCTGGGGAGGCTAGCGGGGGGGCTGGTCACCGGGGAGCTGTTTTTT
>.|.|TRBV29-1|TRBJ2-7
CSVEVPVEGTTYEQYF
TGCAGCGTTGAAGTACCGGTAGAGGGAACGACTTACGAGCAGTACTTC
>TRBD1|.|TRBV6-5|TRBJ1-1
CASYRGRTSRAFF
TGTGCCAGTTACAGGGGGCGGACGTCCCGCGCTTTCTTT